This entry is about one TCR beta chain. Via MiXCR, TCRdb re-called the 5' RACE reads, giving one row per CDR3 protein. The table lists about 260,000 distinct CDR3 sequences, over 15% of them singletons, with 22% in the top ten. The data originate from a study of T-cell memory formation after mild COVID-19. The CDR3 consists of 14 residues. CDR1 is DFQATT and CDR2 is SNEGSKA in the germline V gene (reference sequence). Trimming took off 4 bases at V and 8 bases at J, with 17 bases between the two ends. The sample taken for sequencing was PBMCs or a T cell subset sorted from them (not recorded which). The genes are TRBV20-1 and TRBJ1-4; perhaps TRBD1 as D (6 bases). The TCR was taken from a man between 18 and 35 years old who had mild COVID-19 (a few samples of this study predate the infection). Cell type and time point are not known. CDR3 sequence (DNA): TGCAGTGCTATCCTCCCAGGGGTTTACGAAAAACTGTTTTTT. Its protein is CSAILPGVYEKLFF.